Following are 27 T cell receptor beta chains from one sample sequenced in a study of early T cells in non-severe SARS-CoV-2 infection. Each CDR3 protein gets one entry after TCRdb re-called the 5' RACE reads with MiXCR. The sample shows 40,000 or so distinct CDR3 sequences, 11% of them seen only once. Sequencing used whole blood. The receptors originated from an adult who was a healthcare worker with PCR-confirmed SARS-CoV-2 infection or an uninfected control (not recorded which).

Ten or more counts support this clonotype. V and J are TRBV6-5 and TRBJ1-2; D is possibly TRBD1 (6 bases). Germline V gene data show CDR1 as MNHEY and CDR2 as SVGAGI. CDR3 length equals 13 residues. Trimming shortened V by 6 bases and J by 4 bases, and 12 bases separated the two germline ends. Here the CDR3 DNA reads TGTGCCAGCAGAGTCACAGGGTCCTATGGCTACACCTTC. Translated, it gives CASRVTGSYGYTF.

This clonotype came up many times. The rearrangement uses TRBV6-1 and TRBJ2-3; D not certain. Germline V gives CDR1 MNHNS, CDR2 SASEGT. The V end was cut by 2 bases, the J end by 1 base, with 7 bases between. CDR3 length: 14 amino acids. The CDR3 region is CASSEPPGTDTQYF. DNA for the CDR3: TGTGCCAGCAGTGAACCCCCCGGCACAGATACGCAGTATTTT.

Ten or more counts support this clonotype. The CDR3 spells CASSLIAVNTGELFF. CDR3 in DNA: TGTGCCAGCAGTTTAATAGCAGTGAACACCGGGGAGCTGTTTTTT. The gene calls are TRBV28 and TRBJ2-2; unclear D gene. CDR1 and CDR2 from the germline V gene are MDHEN and SYDVKM. V lost 2 bases and J lost 1, with 8 bases in between. The length of the CDR3 is 15 residues.

This clonotype turned up a few times. This sequence joins TRBV15 and TRBJ1-2, with D possibly being TRBD1 (5 bases). The CDR3 covers 14 residues. Germline CDR1 and CDR2: LNHNV and YYDKDF (reference sequence). Between the trimmed V and J ends, which lost 0 bases and 4 bases, there was a span of 9 bases. The CDR3 spells CATSRDRAGYGYTF. DNA of the CDR3: TGTGCCACCAGCAGAGACAGGGCTGGCTATGGCTACACCTTC. The entire variable domain, with the rest obtained from reference TRBV15 and TRBJ1-2, is as follows: DAMVIQNPRYQVTQFGKPVTLSCSQTLNHNVMYWYQQKSSQAPKLLFHYYDKDFNNEADTPDNFQSRRPNTSFCFLDIRSPGLGDTAMYLCATSRDRAGYGYTFGSGTRLTVV.

There are many counts of this clonotype. V usage is TRBV7-2 and J usage is TRBJ2-1; D unresolved. From germline, CDR1 is SGHTA and CDR2 FQGNSA. Between the trimmed V and J ends, which lost 3 bases and 3 bases, there was a span of 3 bases. This CDR3 comprises 12 residues. For the CDR3, the DNA is TGTGCCAGCAGCTTTTACTACAATGAGCAGTTCTTC. The encoded protein is CASSFYYNEQFF.

This clonotype has at least ten counts. The chain has TRBV28 and TRBJ1-1; D gene ambiguous. V was pared by 5 bases and J by 7 bases, with 5 bases between. The CDR3 loop spans 10 amino acids. Germline assignment: CDR1 MDHEN and CDR2 SYDVKM. The CDR3 DNA sequence: TGTGCCAGCAGTCTCGATGAAGCTTTCTTT. Its protein is CASSLDEAFF.

This rearrangement joins TRBV28 to TRBJ2-7; the match to TRBD1 covers 7 bases. V gave up 6 bases and J gave up 3 bases; unmatched junction bases: 2. This CDR3 region has 12 residues. In germline, CDR1 is MDHEN, CDR2 SYDVKM. CDR3 loop: CASRRQGYEQYF. DNA for the CDR3: TGTGCCAGCAGGCGACAGGGCTACGAGCAGTACTTC.

This sequence joins TRBV28 and TRBJ1-4; D ambiguous. V was shortened by 7 bases and J by 0 bases, with 12 bases between the two germline ends. Germline V gene data show CDR1 as MDHEN and CDR2 as SYDVKM. The CDR3 has 15 amino acids. The CDR3 DNA follows: TGTGCCAGCACCCCCGCAGAAACAACTAATGAAAAACTGTTTTTT. Translating it yields CASTPAETTNEKLFF.

This clonotype was found a few times. The J gene is TRBJ2-2, the V gene TRBV7-2; TRBD1 might be the D (6 bases). Trimming shortened V by 5 bases and J by 3 bases, and 19 bases separated the two germline ends. CDR1 is SGHTA, CDR2 FQGNSA, per germline. This CDR3 spans 17 amino acids. The CDR3 spells CASSLTPGHADTGELFF. The CDR3 nucleotides are TGTGCCAGCAGCCTAACTCCGGGACACGCCGACACCGGGGAGCTGTTTTTT.

This clonotype was recorded a few times. The chain links TRBV4-1 to TRBJ1-2, with TRBD1 matching 7 bases. CDR3 size: 13 residues. J lost 8 bases, V lost 1 base, and 4 bases had no gene match. Germline loops: CDR1 MGHRA, CDR2 YSYEKL. The CDR3 loop is CASSQVTGDGYTF. The CDR3 bases are TGCGCCAGCAGCCAAGTCACAGGGGACGGCTACACCTTC.

This clonotype was detected only once. A much more abundant neighbour one base away suggests this may be a read error. As DNA, the CDR3 is TGTGCCAGCAGTAACGATATTAGCACAGATACGCAGTATTTT. Translation gives CASSNDISTDTQYF. The chain employs TRBV6-5 and TRBJ2-3; D unclear. V lost 5 bases to trimming and J lost 0 bases, with 9 bases between them. Germline V gene sequence: CDR1 MNHEY, CDR2 SVGAGI. The CDR3 has 14 residues.

This clonotype was recorded many times. V gene TRBV5-1 combines with J gene TRBJ2-1; 7 positions agree with TRBD2. Looked up from germline, CDR1 is SGHRS and CDR2 is YFSETQ. The CDR3 has 15 amino acids. The V segment lost 3 bases and the J segment 4 bases; nucleotides outside the gene matches: 7. CDR3 sequence (DNA): TGCGCCAGCAGCTCCTTTGCGGGGGTATACAATGAGCAGTTCTTC. Its protein is CASSSFAGVYNEQFF. The full variable domain, rest sourced from reference TRBV5-1 and TRBJ2-1, is KAGVTQTPRYLIKTRGQQVTLSCSPISGHRSVSWYQQTPGQGLQFLFEYFSETQRNKGNFPGRFSGRQFSNSRSEMNVSTLELGDSALYLCASSSFAGVYNEQFFGPGTRLTVL.

This clonotype was picked up many times. The chain combines TRBV6-1 with TRBJ2-5; the D gene is possibly TRBD1 (6 bases). The CDR3 extends over 18 amino acids. Per germline, CDR1 MNHNS and CDR2 SASEGT. Trimming pared 4 bases from V and 0 bases from J, leaving 21 bases between. CDR3 sequence: CASSALGPRTGHQETQYF. The CDR3 DNA follows: TGTGCCAGCAGTGCCCTTGGCCCCCGAACAGGGCACCAAGAGACCCAGTACTTC.

This clonotype showed up just a few times. The rearrangement uses TRBV14 and TRBJ2-7, with TRBD2 matching 7 bases. The CDR3 has 15 amino acids. V was clipped by 2 bases and J by 2 bases; unmatched bases: 6. Germline loops: CDR1 SGHDN, CDR2 FVKESK. The CDR3: CASSQIAGAPYEQYF. The DNA of the CDR3 is TGTGCCAGCAGCCAAATTGCGGGAGCCCCCTACGAGCAGTACTTC.

This clonotype was seen many times. The gene calls are TRBV6-2 or TRBV6-3 and TRBJ1-4; no clear D gene. V was clipped by 2 bases and J by 8 bases, with 3 bases between them. CDR1 MNHEY and CDR2 SVGEGT come from the germline V gene. This CDR3 has 11 residues. For the CDR3, the DNA is TGTGCCAGCAGTTACGCCGAAAAACTGTTTTTT. It is translated as CASSYAEKLFF.

This clonotype was counted many times. The chain recombines TRBV12-5 with TRBJ2-3; D unresolved. The CDR3 is made up of 11 amino acids. Germline V gene lookup returns CDR1 LGHNT and CDR2 FRNRAP. Trimming removed 7 bases from V and 0 bases from J, with 2 bases in between. CDR3 loop: CASASTDTQYF. DNA for the CDR3: TGTGCTAGTGCAAGCACAGATACGCAGTATTTT.

This clonotype was counted at least ten times. The genes are TRBV19 and TRBJ1-1; D gene uncertain. Trimming took 7 bases from V and 1 from J, leaving 10 bases between them. From germline, CDR1 is LNHDA and CDR2 SQIVND (reference sequence). This CDR3 has 13 amino acids. For the CDR3, the DNA is TGTGCCAGTATTTCAGAATGGAACACTGAAGCTTTCTTT. Translated, it gives CASISEWNTEAFF.

The chain has TRBV9 and TRBJ1-1; D gene unclear. Germline assignment: CDR1 SGDLS and CDR2 YYNGEE. The CDR3 consists of 12 residues. V was cut by 5 bases and J by 2 bases, with 7 bases left in between. DNA for the CDR3: TGTGCCAGCAGTCCGGGCAACACTGAAGCTTTCTTT. Protein sequence: CASSPGNTEAFF.

The genes are TRBV9 and TRBJ1-1; no firm D call. V was trimmed by 5 bases and J by 0 bases, leaving 11 bases between them. The CDR3 extends over 14 amino acids. CDR1 is SGDLS, CDR2 YYNGEE, per germline. CDR3 loop: CASSEGRMNTEAFF. CDR3 nucleotides: TGTGCCAGCAGTGAAGGACGGATGAACACTGAAGCTTTCTTT.

This rearrangement joins TRBV4-2 to TRBJ2-5, with D possibly being TRBD2 (5 bases). V was shortened by 1 base and J by 1 base, with 13 bases between the two germline ends. Germline V gives CDR1 LGHNA, CDR2 YNFKEQ. This CDR3 region has 16 residues. The CDR3 loop is CASSQAFGGPQETQYF. In DNA form, the CDR3 reads TGTGCCAGCAGCCAAGCCTTCGGAGGCCCCCAAGAGACCCAGTACTTC.

The rearrangement joins TRBV18 to TRBJ1-2, with 10 nucleotides matching TRBD1. The CDR3 totals 16 residues. Germline loops: CDR1 KGHSH, CDR2 LQKENI. Unmatched junction bases numbered 10, after V lost 6 bases and J lost 3 bases. The CDR3 sequence: CASSAQGTGADYGYTF. The CDR3 bases are TGTGCCAGCTCGGCTCAGGGGACAGGGGCTGACTATGGCTACACCTTC. The variable domain in full, with the rest retrieved from reference TRBV18 and TRBJ1-2, is NAGVMQNPRHLVRRRGQEARLRCSPMKGHSHVYWYRQLPEEGLKFMVYLQKENIIDESGMPKERFSAEFPKEGPSILRIQQVVRGDSAAYFCASSAQGTGADYGYTFGSGTRLTVV.

This clonotype was counted at least ten times. The CDR3 loop is CASSLGGRSDNEQFF. CDR3 bases: TGCGCCAGCAGCTTGGGCGGGAGGTCAGACAATGAGCAGTTCTTC. This sequence joins TRBV5-1 and TRBJ2-1; 8 bases agree with TRBD2. The trim removed 0 bases at V and 5 bases at J, leaving 4 bases unmatched. This CDR3 has 15 amino acids. Germline V lookup: CDR1 SGHRS, CDR2 YFSETQ.

This clonotype appeared many times. The rearrangement uses TRBV6-5 and TRBJ2-1; D may be TRBD1 (5 bases). V lost 6 bases, J lost 0 bases, and 9 bases lay in between. There are 14 residues in the CDR3. Per the germline V gene, CDR1 is MNHEY and CDR2 is SVGAGI. CDR3 protein: CASSQDNSYNEQFF. In nucleotides, the CDR3 is TGTGCCAGCAGCCAGGACAACTCCTACAATGAGCAGTTCTTC.

Many counts were recorded for this clonotype. This chain connects TRBV28 to TRBJ1-1; D ambiguous. The V end was cut by 2 bases, the J end by 6 bases, with 19 bases between. The CDR3 is made up of 16 amino acids. Germline V CDR1 and CDR2: MDHEN, SYDVKM. This CDR3 reads CASSLGEGGVPSEAFF. For the CDR3, the DNA is TGTGCCAGCAGTTTAGGTGAGGGCGGGGTTCCCTCTGAAGCTTTCTTT.

This clonotype has ten or more counts. The chain has TRBV28 and TRBJ1-3; D is uncertain. In germline, CDR1 is MDHEN, CDR2 SYDVKM. This CDR3 contains 16 residues. Trimming removed 7 bases from V and 0 bases from J, with 16 bases in between. The CDR3 sequence is CASTTGPTYSGNTIYF. The CDR3 region has the DNA TGTGCCAGCACCACGGGTCCTACTTACTCTGGAAACACCATATATTTT.

To note about this clonotype: A read error may explain this, as a much larger clone is one base away. This chain links TRBV19 with TRBJ2-1, with 7 bases that match TRBD2. The germline V gene has CDR1 LNHDA and CDR2 SQIVND (reference sequence). The CDR3 runs to 17 residues. CDR3 DNA sequence: TGTGCCAGTAGTATAGATAAAGGACTAGGCACCTACAATAAGCAGTTCTTC. It is translated as CASSIDKGLGTYNKQFF.

This clonotype appeared many times. The chain combines TRBV7-2 with TRBJ2-5, with 10 bases that match TRBD1. The ends lost 4 bases at V and 3 bases at J; junction bases unmatched: 5. Germline-derived CDR1 and CDR2 are SGHTA and FQGNSA. This CDR3 contains 15 residues. CDR3 residues: CASSSTGTGEETQYF. For the CDR3, the DNA is TGTGCCAGCAGCTCAACCGGGACAGGGGAAGAGACCCAGTACTTC.